The text below deals with one T cell receptor (beta chain). The method was immunoSEQ multiplex PCR; TCRdb's version includes in-frame clones alone and lacks a portion of them. The table lists about 98,000 clones, 70% to 90% of them singletons. Trimming removed 5 bases from V and 4 bases from J, with 11 bases in between. There are 13 residues in the CDR3. Germline V CDR1 and CDR2: MNHEY, SVGAGI. The source of the sample is a study of T cell responses to AZD1222 COVID-19 vaccine. V and J are TRBV6-5 and TRBJ1-1; D unresolved. The TCR sequence derives from an adult in good health. The source material was peripheral blood, sampled on day 0 of MenACWY control vaccination. CDR3 coding DNA: TGTGCCAGCAGTCAGAGTAAGGGCACTGAAGCTTTCTTT. Its protein product is CASSQSKGTEAFF.